This T cell receptor (beta chain) was sequenced for a study of graft-versus-host responses after intestinal transplantation. In the study overall: Transplants were multivisceral, liver-intestinal, or isolated intestinal.

Findings and limits, study-wide: HvG clone declines early post-transplant were associated with peak circulating GvH levels. Within the allografts of patients who had graft-donor T cell macrochimerism, graft-versus-host to host-versus-graft clonal ratios were high. GvH clones detected in recipient marrow included some appearing first in ileum or blood.

Turning to this clone: Its antigen is currently unknown.

TCRdb's table, derived via immunoSEQ multiplex PCR, lists solely in-frame clones and lacks some. The top ten clones hold around 15% of a sample with under 100,000 clones, 75% to 95% of them seen once. Between the trimmed V and J ends, which lost 9 bases and 2 bases, there was a span of 13 bases. In germline, CDR1 is MNHEY, CDR2 SVGAGI. The CDR3 spans 13 residues. This TCR came from a human patient who received an intestinal transplant, so some T cells may come from the graft donor. The sample here was PBMCs, taken about 450 days after intestinal transplant. This chain joins TRBV6-5 and TRBJ1-1, with D uncertain. For the CDR3, the DNA is TGTGCCAGTGCCCAACGACGAAACACTGAAGCTTTCTTT. The encoded protein is CASAQRRNTEAFF.